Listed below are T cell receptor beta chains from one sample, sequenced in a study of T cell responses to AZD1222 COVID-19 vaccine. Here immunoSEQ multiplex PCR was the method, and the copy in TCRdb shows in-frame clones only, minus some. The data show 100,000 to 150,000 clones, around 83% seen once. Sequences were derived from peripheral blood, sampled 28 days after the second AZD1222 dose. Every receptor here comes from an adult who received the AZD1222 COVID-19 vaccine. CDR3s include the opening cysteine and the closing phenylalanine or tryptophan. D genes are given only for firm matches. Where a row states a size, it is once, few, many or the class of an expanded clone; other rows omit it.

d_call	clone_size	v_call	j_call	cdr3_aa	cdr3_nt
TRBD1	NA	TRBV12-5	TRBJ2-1	CASGPFTGTGAPDEQFF	TGTGCTAGTGGCCCCTTTACCGGGACAGGGGCCCCTGACGAGCAGTTCTTC
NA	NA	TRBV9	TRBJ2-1	CASSVEAYGTNRSYNEQFF	TGTGCCAGCAGCGTAGAGGCGTACGGGACAAATCGATCATACAATGAGCAGTTCTTC
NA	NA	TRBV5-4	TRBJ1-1	CASSSEPNTEAFF	TGTGCCAGCAGCTCAGAGCCGAACACTGAAGCTTTCTTT
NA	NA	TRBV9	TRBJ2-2	CASSEFSTGLNGELFF	TGTGCCAGCAGCGAATTTTCAACCGGGTTGAACGGGGAGCTGTTTTTT
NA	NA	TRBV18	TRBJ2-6	CASSPGAAGANVLTF	TGTGCCAGCTCACCAGGGGCCGCTGGGGCCAACGTCCTGACTTTC
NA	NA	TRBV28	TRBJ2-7	CASSIPGGQKTSYEQYF	TGTGCCAGCAGTATTCCCGGGGGACAGAAGACTTCCTACGAGCAGTACTTC
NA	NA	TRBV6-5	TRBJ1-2	CASSYEPWLDGYTF	TGTGCCAGCAGTTACGAGCCGTGGTTGGATGGCTACACCTTC
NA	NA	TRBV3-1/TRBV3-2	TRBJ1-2	CASSQDFDGVLQYYGYTF	TGTGCCAGCAGCCAAGATTTTGACGGTGTATTGCAGTACTATGGCTACACCTTC
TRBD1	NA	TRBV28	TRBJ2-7	CASSSGTVPYEQYF	TGTGCCAGCAGTTCGGGGACAGTACCCTACGAGCAGTACTTC
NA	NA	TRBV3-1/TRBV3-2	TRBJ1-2	CASSQDYHAGGALYGYTF	TGTGCCAGCAGCCAAGACTACCACGCGGGGGGCGCTCTCTATGGCTACACCTTC
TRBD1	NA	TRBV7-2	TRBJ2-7	CASSLARDSGEQYF	TGTGCCAGCAGCCTCGCCCGGGACAGCGGCGAGCAGTACTTC
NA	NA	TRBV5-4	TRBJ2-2	CASSLGHVNTGELFF	TGTGCCAGCAGCCTGGGACACGTTAACACCGGGGAGCTGTTTTTT
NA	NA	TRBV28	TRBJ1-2	CASSLNLGGYTF	TGTGCCAGCAGTTTAAACCTTGGGGGCTACACCTTC
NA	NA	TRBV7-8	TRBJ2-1	CASRLRTNNEQFF	TGTGCCAGCAGACTAAGGACCAACAATGAGCAGTTCTTC
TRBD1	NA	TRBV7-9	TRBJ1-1	CASSLGLRQGDTEAFF	TGTGCCAGCAGCTTAGGGCTACGACAGGGGGACACTGAAGCTTTCTTT
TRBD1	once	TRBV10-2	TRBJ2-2	CASLWDRVAGELFF	TGCGCCAGCCTATGGGACAGGGTTGCCGGGGAGCTGTTTTTT